The clone carrying this T cell receptor (beta chain) was seen only a few times. The CDR3 loop spans 13 amino acids. V lost 3 bases and J lost 7, with 12 bases in between. Germline loops: CDR1 MNHEY, CDR2 SMNVEV (reference sequence). This entry belongs to a study of patients and donors after allogeneic stem cell transplantation. Via MiXCR, TCRdb re-called the RT-PCR reads, giving one row per CDR3 protein. This table has about 150,000 distinct CDR3 sequences, 30% to 45% appearing once. The origin of this receptor is a human donor who was either an allogeneic HSCT recipient or a stem cell or donor lymphocyte infusion donor (not recorded which). It is not recorded whose cells these are; they may come from a transplant donor. The chain combines TRBV27 with TRBJ1-2; no definite D call. The sequenced sample consisted of blood, either unsorted or a sorted T cell fraction (not recorded which). CDR3 in DNA: TGTGCCAGCAGTTTTAGGGCAGACGGTGGCTACACCTTC. Translating it yields CASSFRADGGYTF.